This TCR beta chain emerged from a study of blood T cell repertoires in COVID-19. There are 14 residues in the CDR3. CDR1 is GTSNPN and CDR2 is SVGIG in the germline V gene (reference sequence). Trimming cost V 3 bases and J 4 bases; bases outside gene matches: 6. In the authors' methods: Amplifying reference gene primers gave estimates of nucleated cell counts. Libraries were prepared by immunoSEQ multiplex PCR; TCRdb keeps only in-frame clonotypes and omits some of them. V and J calls and clone size are given by that table; D and trimming were obtained from the DNA. The sample includes approximately 440,000 clones, around 87% of them seen just once. Participants, 18 to 89 years old, spanned more than 20 US areas. Two negative PCRs, clearance, or symptom resolution were required of recovered Cohort 3 donors. This clone was observed a few times. The same CDR3 is also encoded by other DNA sequences in this sample.

Sequencing used PBMCs or T cells enriched from blood (not recorded which). This clonotype was obtained from a woman between 18 and 29 years old who had recovered from COVID-19. The rearrangement uses TRBV30 and TRBJ2-5, with TRBD2 matching 9 bases. The CDR3 sequence is CAWRTAGGRETQYF. Written as DNA, the CDR3 is TGTGCCTGGAGAACGGCGGGGGGGCGAGAGACCCAGTACTTC.